The 16 T cell receptor beta chains reported below all come from one sample, sequenced in a study of blood T cells in healthy people across ages. A second PCR, run for about 7 to 11 cycles, used a sample-barcoded 5' primer plus a J-beta primer mix. TCRdb passed the 5' RACE reads through MiXCR, listing each CDR3 protein once. The sample lists hundreds of thousands of distinct CDR3 sequences, 35% to 50% occurring once. Sequences were obtained from blood. These TCRs come from an elderly man in good health.

This clonotype was observed many times. V usage is TRBV29-1 and J usage is TRBJ2-7, with a tentative D call TRBD2 (7 bases). This CDR3 has 13 residues. The ends were cut back, 3 bases at V and 3 bases at J, with 12 bases in the middle. Germline loops: CDR1 SQVTM, CDR2 ANQGSEA. CDR3 sequence (DNA): TGCAGCGTTGACGGGGGGCAGTTCTACGAGCAGTACTTC. It translates to CSVDGGQFYEQYF.

This clonotype was detected a few times. This sequence joins TRBV7-2 and TRBJ2-5; 12 positions match TRBD2. Germline assignment: CDR1 SGHTA and CDR2 FQGNSA. This CDR3 contains 17 residues. V lost 4 bases and J lost 0; bases outside the gene matches: 6. DNA for the CDR3: TGTGCCAGCAGCTCCGAGGGGACTAGCGGGTACCAAGAGACCCAGTACTTC. It encodes CASSSEGTSGYQETQYF.

This clonotype was recorded many times. CDR3 residues: CATSRVLAASTDTQYF. CDR3 sequence (DNA): TGTGCCACCAGCAGAGTTCTAGCGGCTAGCACAGATACGCAGTATTTT. This chain links TRBV15 with TRBJ2-3; 7 bases line up with TRBD2. Germline CDR1 and CDR2: LNHNV and YYDKDF (reference sequence). Trimming removed 1 base from V and 0 bases from J; junction bases left unmatched: 4. CDR3 length: 16 residues. Full variable domain (rest looked up from reference TRBV15 and TRBJ2-3): DAMVIQNPRYQVTQFGKPVTLSCSQTLNHNVMYWYQQKSSQAPKLLFHYYDKDFNNEADTPDNFQSRRPNTSFCFLDIRSPGLGDTAMYLCATSRVLAASTDTQYFGPGTRLTVL.

CDR3 sequence reads: CSARVGCEQYF. CDR3 DNA sequence: TGCAGTGCTAGAGTGGGGTGTGAGCAGTACTTC. This chain uses TRBV20-1 with TRBJ2-7; no reliable D call. This CDR3 has 11 amino acids. V lost 1 base, J lost 7 bases, and 8 bases lay in between. From germline, CDR1 is DFQATT and CDR2 SNEGSKA (reference sequence).

CDR3 sequence: CASSLRDEGFGYTF. The CDR3 DNA is TGTGCCAGCAGTTTAAGGGACGAGGGATTTGGCTACACCTTC. This chain joins TRBV27 and TRBJ1-2; a weak D match, TRBD1 (5 bases). The V gene's germline CDR1 is MNHEY and CDR2 SMNVEV (reference sequence). The V gene lost 2 bases and the J gene lost 7 bases, with 14 bases spanning the gap. The CDR3 has 14 residues.

On this clonotype itself: This may come from a read error, since a much larger clone is one base off. The chain uses TRBV5-1 and TRBJ2-3; 9 bases align to TRBD1. The germline V gene has CDR1 SGHRS and CDR2 YFSETQ. This CDR3 has 16 residues. CDR3 region: CASSPPGQGSTDTLYF. DNA of the CDR3: TGCGCCAGCAGTCCCCCGGGACAGGGAAGCACAGATACGCTGTATTTT.

This rearrangement joins TRBV7-6 to TRBJ2-5; the D is unclear. Trimming shortened V by 1 base and J by 2 bases, and 8 bases separated the two germline ends. The CDR3 has 14 residues. Germline lookup yields CDR1 SGHVS and CDR2 FNYEAQ. CDR3 in DNA: TGTGCCAGCAGCTTAGTATACGGTCAAGAGACCCAGTACTTC. This translates into CASSLVYGQETQYF.

The chain combines TRBV6-5 with TRBJ1-2, with no clear D. Trimming left V 0 bases short and J 4 bases short, with 15 bases between. The germline V gene encodes CDR1 MNHEY and CDR2 SVGAGI. The CDR3 contains 16 residues. The CDR3 here is CASSYSSPDGPYGYTF. The CDR3 bases are TGTGCCAGCAGTTACTCGAGCCCAGATGGACCCTATGGCTACACCTTC.

The chain couples TRBV20-1 to TRBJ2-5; D not resolved. Germline loops: CDR1 DFQATT, CDR2 SNEGSKA (reference sequence). The V end lost 2 bases, the J end lost 2 bases, and 0 bases lay between the germline ends. This CDR3 is 10 amino acids long. In nucleotides, the CDR3 is TGCAGTGCTAGACAAGAGACCCAGTACTTC. Translating gives CSARQETQYF.

With regard to this clonotype: This could be a read error, since a much larger clone is one nucleotide away. The chain employs TRBV29-1 and TRBJ2-7; no reliable D call. This CDR3 spans 13 amino acids. Germline lookup yields CDR1 SQVTM and CDR2 ANQGSEA. The CDR3 loop reads CSIEAPLSYEQYF. CDR3 bases: TGCAGCATTGAGGCACCCCTGTCCTACGAGCAGTACTTC.

This clonotype has a handful of counts. The chain carries TRBV27 and TRBJ2-7; 10 nucleotides align to TRBD2. The CDR3 loop spans 15 amino acids. With 4 bases clipped from V and 3 bases from J, the junction kept 6 bases outside the gene matches. Per the germline V gene, CDR1 is MNHEY and CDR2 is SMNVEV (reference sequence). CDR3 DNA: TGTGCCAGCAGTTCTCTAGCGGGAGACATCTACGAGCAGTACTTC. This sequence encodes CASSSLAGDIYEQYF.

The V and J genes are TRBV29-1 and TRBJ1-3, with 7 bases lining up with TRBD1. This CDR3 has 16 amino acids. V was clipped by 2 bases and J by 0 bases; unmatched bases: 7. Germline CDR1 SQVTM, CDR2 ANQGSEA. CDR3 residues: CSVEKAAGGSGNTIYF. CDR3 bases: TGCAGCGTTGAAAAGGCCGCAGGGGGCTCTGGAAACACCATATATTTT.

This CDR3 is CASRPITGEGGTDTQYF. The CDR3 region has the DNA TGTGCCAGCAGACCGATAACAGGGGAGGGGGGCACAGATACGCAGTATTTT. The V gene is TRBV12-3 or TRBV12-4, the J gene TRBJ2-3; TRBD1 or TRBD2 may be the D gene (7 bases each). This CDR3 is 17 amino acids long. The V and J ends lost 6 bases and 1 base respectively, with 20 bases between them.

This clonotype was seen only a few times. The V call is TRBV5-1, the J call TRBJ2-1; D could derive from TRBD1 or TRBD2 (5 bases each). CDR1 is SGHRS and CDR2 is YFSETQ in the germline V gene. This CDR3 contains 20 residues. Trimming removed 0 bases at V and 0 bases at J, with 22 bases between. The CDR3: CASSLGVRAKGWGSYNEQFF. The CDR3 DNA sequence: TGCGCCAGCAGCTTGGGAGTGAGGGCGAAGGGGTGGGGCTCCTACAATGAGCAGTTCTTC.

The rearrangement uses TRBV5-1 and TRBJ2-2; D gene ambiguous. Trimming took off 1 base at V and 6 bases at J, with 13 bases between the two ends. Per germline, CDR1 SGHRS and CDR2 YFSETQ. This CDR3 region has 15 residues. Here the CDR3 DNA reads TGCGCCAGCAGCTTGTCTAGTAGCCCCGCCGGGGAGCTGTTTTTT. Protein sequence: CASSLSSSPAGELFF.

The chain uses TRBV4-2 and TRBJ2-5; 14 nucleotides agree with TRBD2. The V and J ends lost 1 base and 4 bases, in that order; junction bases with no gene match: 11. This CDR3 contains 19 residues. Germline V gene data show CDR1 as LGHNA and CDR2 as YNFKEQ. The DNA of the CDR3 is TGTGCCAGCAGCCAAGGTGGTATCGGACTAGCGGGGGGAGGAGAGACCCAGTACTTC. Residues: CASSQGGIGLAGGGETQYF.